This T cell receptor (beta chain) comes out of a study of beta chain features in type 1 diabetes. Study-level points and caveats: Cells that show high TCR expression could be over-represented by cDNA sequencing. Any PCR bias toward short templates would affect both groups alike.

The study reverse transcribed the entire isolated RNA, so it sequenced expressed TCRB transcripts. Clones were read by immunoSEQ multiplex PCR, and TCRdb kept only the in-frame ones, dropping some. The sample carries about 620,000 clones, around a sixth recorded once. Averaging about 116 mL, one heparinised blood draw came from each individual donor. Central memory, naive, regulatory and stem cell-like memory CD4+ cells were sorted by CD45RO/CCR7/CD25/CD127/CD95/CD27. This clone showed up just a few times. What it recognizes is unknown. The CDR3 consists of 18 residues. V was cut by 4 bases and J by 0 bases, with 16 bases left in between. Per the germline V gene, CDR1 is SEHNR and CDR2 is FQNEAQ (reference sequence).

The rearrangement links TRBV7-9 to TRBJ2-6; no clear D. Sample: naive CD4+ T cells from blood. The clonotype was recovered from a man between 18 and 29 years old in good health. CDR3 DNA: TGTGCCAGCAGCTGGAGACGCGGATCGAGCTCTGGGGCCAACGTCCTGACTTTC. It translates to CASSWRRGSSSGANVLTF. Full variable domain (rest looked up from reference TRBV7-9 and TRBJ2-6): DTGVSQNPRHKITKRGQNVTFRCDPISEHNRLYWYRQTLGQGPEFLTYFQNEAQLEKSRLLSDRFSAERPKGSFSTLEIQRTEQGDSAMYLCASSWRRGSSSGANVLTFGAGSRLTVL.